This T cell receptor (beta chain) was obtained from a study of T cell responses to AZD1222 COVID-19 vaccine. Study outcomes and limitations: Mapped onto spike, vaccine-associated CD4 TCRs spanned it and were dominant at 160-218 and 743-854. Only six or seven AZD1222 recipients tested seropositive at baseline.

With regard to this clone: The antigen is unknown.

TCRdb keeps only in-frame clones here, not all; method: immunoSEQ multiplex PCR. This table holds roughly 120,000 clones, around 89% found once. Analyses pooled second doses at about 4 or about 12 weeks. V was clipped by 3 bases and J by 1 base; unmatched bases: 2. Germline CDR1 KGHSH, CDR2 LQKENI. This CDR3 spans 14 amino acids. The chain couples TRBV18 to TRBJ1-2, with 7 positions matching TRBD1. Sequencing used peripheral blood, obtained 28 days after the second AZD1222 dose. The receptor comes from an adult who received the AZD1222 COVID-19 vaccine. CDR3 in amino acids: CASSPGQSNYGYTF. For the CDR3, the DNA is TGTGCCAGCTCACCGGGACAGAGTAACTATGGCTACACCTTC.